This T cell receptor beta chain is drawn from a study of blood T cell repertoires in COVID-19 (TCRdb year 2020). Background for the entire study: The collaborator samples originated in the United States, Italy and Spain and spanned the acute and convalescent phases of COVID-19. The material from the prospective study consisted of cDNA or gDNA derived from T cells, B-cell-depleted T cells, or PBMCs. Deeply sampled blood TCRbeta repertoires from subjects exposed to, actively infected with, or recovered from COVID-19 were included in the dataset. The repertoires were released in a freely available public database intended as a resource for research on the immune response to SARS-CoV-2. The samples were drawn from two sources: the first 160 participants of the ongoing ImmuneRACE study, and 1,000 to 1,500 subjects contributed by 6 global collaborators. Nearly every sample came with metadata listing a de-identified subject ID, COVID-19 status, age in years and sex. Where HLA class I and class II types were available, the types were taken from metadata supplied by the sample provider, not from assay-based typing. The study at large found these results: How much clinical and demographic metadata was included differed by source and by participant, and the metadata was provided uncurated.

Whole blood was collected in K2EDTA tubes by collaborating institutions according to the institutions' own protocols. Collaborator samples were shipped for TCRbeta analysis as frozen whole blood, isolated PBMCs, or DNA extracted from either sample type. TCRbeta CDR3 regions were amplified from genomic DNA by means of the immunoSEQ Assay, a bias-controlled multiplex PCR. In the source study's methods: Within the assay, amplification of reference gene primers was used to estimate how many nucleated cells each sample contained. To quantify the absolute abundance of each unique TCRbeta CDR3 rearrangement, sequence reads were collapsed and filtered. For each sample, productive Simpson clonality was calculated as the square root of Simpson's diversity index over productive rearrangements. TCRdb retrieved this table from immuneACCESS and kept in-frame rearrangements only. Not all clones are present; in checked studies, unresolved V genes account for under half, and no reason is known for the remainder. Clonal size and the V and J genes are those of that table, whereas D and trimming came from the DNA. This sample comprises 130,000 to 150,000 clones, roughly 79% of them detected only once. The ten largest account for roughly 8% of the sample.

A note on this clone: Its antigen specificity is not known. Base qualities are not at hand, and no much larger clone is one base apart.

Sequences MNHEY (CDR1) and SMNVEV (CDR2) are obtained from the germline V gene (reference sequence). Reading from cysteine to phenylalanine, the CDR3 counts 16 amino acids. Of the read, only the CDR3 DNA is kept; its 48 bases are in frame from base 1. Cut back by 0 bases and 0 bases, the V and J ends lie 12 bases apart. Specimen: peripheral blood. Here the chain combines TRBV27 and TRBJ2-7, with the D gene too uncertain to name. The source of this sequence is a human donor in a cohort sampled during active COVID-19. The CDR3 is CASSLSTGSSSYEQYF. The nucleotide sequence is TGTGCCAGCAGTTTATCGACCGGGTCGAGCTCCTACGAGCAGTACTTC.